Sequencing of this T cell receptor beta chain was carried out in a study of cytomegalovirus exposure and HLA in healthy donors. Germline values: CDR1 SGHRS, CDR2 YFSETQ. The CDR3 covers 13 residues. V gave up 4 bases and J gave up 2 bases, with 10 bases separating them. Primers: 60 Vbeta forward and 13 Jbeta reverse. Produced via immunoSEQ multiplex PCR; TCRdb's table is partial and in-frame only. The sample includes 100,000 to 150,000 clones, approximately 80% seen only once; the top ten take less than 2%. For this clone: Its antigen is still unknown.

Overall study results and limits: Productive rates of about 90% or about 30% were seen for most TCR beta V segments in an earlier analysis. Most of the CMV-associated TCR beta chains (in a later analysis) appeared to be HLA-restricted.

The sequence was collected from a woman aged 18-30 years in good health and CMV-seronegative. The chain has TRBV5-1 and TRBJ2-7; tentatively, D is TRBD2 (6 bases). The sample comprised PBMCs. The CDR3 is CASSEEGPYEQYF. The CDR3 DNA follows: TGCGCCAGCAGCGAGGAGGGTCCCTACGAGCAGTACTTC.